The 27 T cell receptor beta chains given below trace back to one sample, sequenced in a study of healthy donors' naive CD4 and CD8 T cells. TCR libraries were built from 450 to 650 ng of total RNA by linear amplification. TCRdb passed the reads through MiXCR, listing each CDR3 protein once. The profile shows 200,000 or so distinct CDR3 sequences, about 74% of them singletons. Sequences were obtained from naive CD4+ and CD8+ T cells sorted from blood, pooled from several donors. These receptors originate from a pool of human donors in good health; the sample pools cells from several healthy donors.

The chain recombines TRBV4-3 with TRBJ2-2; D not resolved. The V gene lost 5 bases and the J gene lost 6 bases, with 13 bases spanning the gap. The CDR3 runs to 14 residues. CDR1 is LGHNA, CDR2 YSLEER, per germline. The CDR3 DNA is TGCGCCAGCAGCTTTGATGGAAGCGCCGGGGAGCTGTTTTTT. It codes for CASSFDGSAGELFF.

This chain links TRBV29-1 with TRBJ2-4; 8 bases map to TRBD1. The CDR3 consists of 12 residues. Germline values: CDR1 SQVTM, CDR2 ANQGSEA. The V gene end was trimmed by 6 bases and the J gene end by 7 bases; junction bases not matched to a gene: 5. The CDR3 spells CSVIQGANIQYF. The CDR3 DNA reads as TGCAGCGTCATCCAGGGGGCGAACATTCAGTACTTC. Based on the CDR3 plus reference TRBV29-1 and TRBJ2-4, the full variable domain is SAVISQKPSRDICQRGTSLTIQCQVDSQVTMMFWYRQQPGQSLTLIATANQGSEATYESGFVIDKFPISRPNLTFSTLTVSNMSPEDSSIYLCSVIQGANIQYFGAGTRLSVL.

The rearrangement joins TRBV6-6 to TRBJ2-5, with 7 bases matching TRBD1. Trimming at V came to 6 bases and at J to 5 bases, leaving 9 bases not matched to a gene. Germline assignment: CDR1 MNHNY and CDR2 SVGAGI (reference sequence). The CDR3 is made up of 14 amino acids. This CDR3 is CASSQQGRGETQYF. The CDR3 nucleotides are TGTGCCAGCAGCCAACAGGGGCGCGGGGAGACCCAGTACTTC.

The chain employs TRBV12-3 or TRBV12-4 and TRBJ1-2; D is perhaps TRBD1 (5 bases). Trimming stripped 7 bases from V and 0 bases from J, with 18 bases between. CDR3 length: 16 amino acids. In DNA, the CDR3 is TGTGCCAGCATCCGGTCCGGGGCGATAGCTAACTATGGCTACACCTTC. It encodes CASIRSGAIANYGYTF.

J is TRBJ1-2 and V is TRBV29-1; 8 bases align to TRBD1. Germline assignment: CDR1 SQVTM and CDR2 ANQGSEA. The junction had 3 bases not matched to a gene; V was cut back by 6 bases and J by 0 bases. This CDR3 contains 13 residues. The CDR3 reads CSVAGGANYGYTF. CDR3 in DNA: TGCAGCGTCGCAGGGGGCGCTAACTATGGCTACACCTTC.

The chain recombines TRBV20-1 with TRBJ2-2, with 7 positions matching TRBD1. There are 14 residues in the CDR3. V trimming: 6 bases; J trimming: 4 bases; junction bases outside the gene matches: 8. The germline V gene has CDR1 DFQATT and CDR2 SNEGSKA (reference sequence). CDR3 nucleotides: TGCAGTGCATCGGGACAGCTAACCACCGGGGAGCTGTTTTTT. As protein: CSASGQLTTGELFF.

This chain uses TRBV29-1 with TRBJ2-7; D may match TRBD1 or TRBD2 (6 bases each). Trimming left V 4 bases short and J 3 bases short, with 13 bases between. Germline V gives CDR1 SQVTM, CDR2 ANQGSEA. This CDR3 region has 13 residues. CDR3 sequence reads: CSVVLRGLYEQYF. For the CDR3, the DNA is TGCAGCGTTGTTCTCAGGGGACTCTACGAGCAGTACTTC.

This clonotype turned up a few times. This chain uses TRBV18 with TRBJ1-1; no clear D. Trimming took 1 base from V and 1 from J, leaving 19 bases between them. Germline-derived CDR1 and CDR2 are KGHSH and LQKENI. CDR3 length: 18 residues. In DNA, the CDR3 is TGTGCCAGCTCACCACTTGCCAGGCCCTGGGGAAAGAACACTGAAGCTTTCTTT. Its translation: CASSPLARPWGKNTEAFF.

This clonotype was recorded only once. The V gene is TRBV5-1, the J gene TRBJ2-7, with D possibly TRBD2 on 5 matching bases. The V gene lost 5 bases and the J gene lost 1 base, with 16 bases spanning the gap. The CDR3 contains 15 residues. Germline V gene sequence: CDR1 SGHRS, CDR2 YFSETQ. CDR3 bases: TGCGCCAGCAGGAGGGCGGACCCTTCTTCCTACGAGCAGTACTTC. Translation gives CASRRADPSSYEQYF.

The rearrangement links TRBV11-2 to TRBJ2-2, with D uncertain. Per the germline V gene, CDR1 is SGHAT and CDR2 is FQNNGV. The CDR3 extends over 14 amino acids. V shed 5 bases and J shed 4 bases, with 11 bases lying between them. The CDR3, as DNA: TGTGCCAGCAGCGGAACGAGGAGCACCGGGGAGCTGTTTTTT. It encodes CASSGTRSTGELFF.

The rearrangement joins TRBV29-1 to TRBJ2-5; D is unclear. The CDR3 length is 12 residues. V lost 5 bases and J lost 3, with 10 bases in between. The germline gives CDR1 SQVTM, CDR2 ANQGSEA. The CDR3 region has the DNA TGCAGCGTTACCAAGTGGGAAGAGACCCAGTACTTC. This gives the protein CSVTKWEETQYF.

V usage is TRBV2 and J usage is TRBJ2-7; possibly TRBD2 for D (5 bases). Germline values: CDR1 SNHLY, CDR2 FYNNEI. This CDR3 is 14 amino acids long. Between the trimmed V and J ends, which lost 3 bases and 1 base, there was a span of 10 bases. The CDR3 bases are TGTGCCAGCAGTGATGGTCCGGGGTCCTACGAGCAGTACTTC. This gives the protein CASSDGPGSYEQYF.

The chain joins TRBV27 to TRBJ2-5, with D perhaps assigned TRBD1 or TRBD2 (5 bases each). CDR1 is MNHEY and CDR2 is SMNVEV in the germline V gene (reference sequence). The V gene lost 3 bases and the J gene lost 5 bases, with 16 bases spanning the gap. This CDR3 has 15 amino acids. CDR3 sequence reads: CASSFRGPTSETQYF. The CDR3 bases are TGTGCCAGCAGTTTCCGGGGCCCAACTAGTGAGACCCAGTACTTC.

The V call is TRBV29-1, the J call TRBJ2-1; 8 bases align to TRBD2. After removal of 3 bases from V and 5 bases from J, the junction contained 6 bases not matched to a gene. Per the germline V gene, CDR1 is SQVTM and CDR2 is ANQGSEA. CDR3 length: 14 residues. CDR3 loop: CSVDSGIGNNEQFF. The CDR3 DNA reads TGCAGCGTTGATAGCGGGATTGGGAACAATGAGCAGTTCTTC.

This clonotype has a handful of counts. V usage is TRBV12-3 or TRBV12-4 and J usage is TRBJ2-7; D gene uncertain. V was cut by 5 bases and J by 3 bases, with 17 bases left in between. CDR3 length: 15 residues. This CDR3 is CASSPGLPGVYEQYF. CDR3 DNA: TGTGCCAGCAGTCCGGGTCTCCCCGGTGTCTACGAGCAGTACTTC.

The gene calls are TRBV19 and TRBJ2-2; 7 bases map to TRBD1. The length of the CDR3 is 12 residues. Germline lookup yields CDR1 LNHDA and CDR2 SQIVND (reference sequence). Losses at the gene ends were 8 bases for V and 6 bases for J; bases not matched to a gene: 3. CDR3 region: CASGQVPGELFF. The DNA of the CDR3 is TGTGCCAGTGGACAGGTCCCCGGGGAGCTGTTTTTT. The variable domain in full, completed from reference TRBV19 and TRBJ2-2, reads DGGITQSPKYLFRKEGQNVTLSCEQNLNHDAMYWYRQDPGQGLRLIYYSQIVNDFQKGDIAEGYSVSREKKESFPLTVTSAQKNPTAFYLCASGQVPGELFFGEGSRLTVL.

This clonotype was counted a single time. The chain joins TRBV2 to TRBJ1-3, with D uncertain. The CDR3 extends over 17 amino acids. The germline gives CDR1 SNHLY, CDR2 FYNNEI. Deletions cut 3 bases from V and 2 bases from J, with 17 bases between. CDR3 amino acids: CASSEMDVFYPGNTIYF. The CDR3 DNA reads TGTGCCAGCAGTGAGATGGACGTCTTCTACCCTGGAAACACCATATATTTT.

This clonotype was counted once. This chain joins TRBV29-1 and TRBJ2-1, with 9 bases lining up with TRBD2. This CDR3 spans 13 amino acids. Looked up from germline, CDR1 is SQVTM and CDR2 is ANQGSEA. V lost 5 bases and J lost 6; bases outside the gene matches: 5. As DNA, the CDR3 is TGCAGCGTTTACCCTAGCGGGGCCAATGAGCAGTTCTTC. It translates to CSVYPSGANEQFF.

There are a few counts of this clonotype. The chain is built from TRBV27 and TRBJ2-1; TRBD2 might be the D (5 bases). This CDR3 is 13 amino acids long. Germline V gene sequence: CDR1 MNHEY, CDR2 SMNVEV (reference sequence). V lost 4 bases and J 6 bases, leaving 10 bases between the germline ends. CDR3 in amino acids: CASSSAGANEQFF. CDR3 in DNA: TGTGCCAGCAGTTCCGCGGGTGCCAATGAGCAGTTCTTC.

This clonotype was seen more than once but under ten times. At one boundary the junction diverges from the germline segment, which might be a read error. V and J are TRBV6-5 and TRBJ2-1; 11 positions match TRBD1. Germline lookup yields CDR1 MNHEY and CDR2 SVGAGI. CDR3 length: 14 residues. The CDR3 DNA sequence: TGTGCCAGCAGTCGGGACAGGGGGGTAAATGGGCAGTTCTTC. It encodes CASSRDRGVNGQFF.

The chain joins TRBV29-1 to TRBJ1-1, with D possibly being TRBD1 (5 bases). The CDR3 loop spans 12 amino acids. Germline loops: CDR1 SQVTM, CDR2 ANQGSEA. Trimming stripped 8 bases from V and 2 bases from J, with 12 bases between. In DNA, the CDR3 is TGCAGCTCCGGCGGGGGAAACACTGAAGCTTTCTTT. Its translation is CSSGGGNTEAFF.

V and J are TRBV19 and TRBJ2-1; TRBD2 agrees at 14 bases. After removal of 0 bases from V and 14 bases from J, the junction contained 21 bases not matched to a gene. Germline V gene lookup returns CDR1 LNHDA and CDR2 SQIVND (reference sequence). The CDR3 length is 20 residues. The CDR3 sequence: CASSIDPFGPQGLAGGHEFF. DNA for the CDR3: TGTGCCAGTAGTATAGACCCTTTCGGCCCTCAAGGACTAGCGGGAGGTCATGAGTTCTTC.

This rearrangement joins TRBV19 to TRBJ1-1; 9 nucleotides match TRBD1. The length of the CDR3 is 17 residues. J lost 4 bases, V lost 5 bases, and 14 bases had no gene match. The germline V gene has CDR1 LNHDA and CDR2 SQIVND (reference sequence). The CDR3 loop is CASSPHRGGQGSTEAFF. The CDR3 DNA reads TGTGCCAGTAGTCCTCACCGAGGGGGACAGGGAAGCACTGAAGCTTTCTTT. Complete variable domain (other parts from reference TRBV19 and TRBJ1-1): DGGITQSPKYLFRKEGQNVTLSCEQNLNHDAMYWYRQDPGQGLRLIYYSQIVNDFQKGDIAEGYSVSREKKESFPLTVTSAQKNPTAFYLCASSPHRGGQGSTEAFFGQGTRLTVV.

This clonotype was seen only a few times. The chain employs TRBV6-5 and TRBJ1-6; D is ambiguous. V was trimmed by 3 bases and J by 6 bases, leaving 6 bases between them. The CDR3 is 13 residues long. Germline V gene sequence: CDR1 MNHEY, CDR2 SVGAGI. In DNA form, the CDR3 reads TGTGCCAGCAGTTATGGTACTAATTCACCCCTCCACTTT. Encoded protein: CASSYGTNSPLHF.

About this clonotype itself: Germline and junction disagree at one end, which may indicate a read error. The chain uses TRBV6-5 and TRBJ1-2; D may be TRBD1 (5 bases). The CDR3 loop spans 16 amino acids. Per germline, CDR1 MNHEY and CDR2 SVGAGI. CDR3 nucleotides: TGTGCCAACAGTTATCACGGAGGGGAAAGGAACTATGGCTACACCTTC. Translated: CANSYHGGERNYGYTF.

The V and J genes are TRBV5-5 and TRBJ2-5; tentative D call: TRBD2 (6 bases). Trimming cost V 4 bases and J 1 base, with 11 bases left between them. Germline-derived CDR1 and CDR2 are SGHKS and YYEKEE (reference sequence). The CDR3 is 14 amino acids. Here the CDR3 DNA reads TGTGCCAGCAGCCGTGGGACTCCCCAAGAGACCCAGTACTTC. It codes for CASSRGTPQETQYF. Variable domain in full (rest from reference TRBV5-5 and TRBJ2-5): DAGVTQSPTHLIKTRGQQVTLRCSPISGHKSVSWYQQVLGQGPQFIFQYYEKEERGRGNFPDRFSARQFPNYSSELNVNALLLGDSALYLCASSRGTPQETQYFGPGTRLLVL.

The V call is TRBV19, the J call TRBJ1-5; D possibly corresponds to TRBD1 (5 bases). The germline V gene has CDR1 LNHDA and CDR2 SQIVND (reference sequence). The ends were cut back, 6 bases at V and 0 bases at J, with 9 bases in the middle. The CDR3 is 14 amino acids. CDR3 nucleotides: TGTGCCAGTAGAGACAGTTATAGCAATCAGCCCCAGCATTTT. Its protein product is CASRDSYSNQPQHF.